This TCR beta chain was identified in a study of resident and recirculating memory T cells in vitiligo. Trimming removed 5 bases from V and 8 bases from J, with 13 bases in between. Germline V gene data show CDR1 as MNHEY and CDR2 as SMNVEV (reference sequence). The CDR3 consists of 13 residues. Profiled with immunoSEQ multiplex PCR; TCRdb holds only in-frame clones, not every one. The sample has tens of thousands of clones; about 89% are singletons. This receptor was identified in a male donor with vitiligo. Sequencing was performed on blood. The chain employs TRBV27 and TRBJ2-4; D perhaps matches TRBD2 (7 bases). Written as DNA, the CDR3 is TGTGCCAGCAGTCCCCGGGGGGCGGACATTCAGTACTTC. Translated, it gives CASSPRGADIQYF.